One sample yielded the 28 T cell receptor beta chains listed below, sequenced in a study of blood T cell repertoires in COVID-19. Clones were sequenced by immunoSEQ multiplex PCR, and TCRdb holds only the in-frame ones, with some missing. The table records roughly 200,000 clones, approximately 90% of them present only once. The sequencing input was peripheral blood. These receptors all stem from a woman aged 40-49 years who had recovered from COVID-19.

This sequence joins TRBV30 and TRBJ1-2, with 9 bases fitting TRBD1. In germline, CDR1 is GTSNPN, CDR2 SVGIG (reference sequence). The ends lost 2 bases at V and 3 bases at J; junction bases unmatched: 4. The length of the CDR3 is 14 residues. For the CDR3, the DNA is TGTGCCTGGAGTACCGGACAGGGGCACTATGGCTACACCTTC. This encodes CAWSTGQGHYGYTF.

The CDR3 coding sequence is TGCGCCAGCAGCTTATTAGCGGGAGCAGCAGATACGCAGTATTTT. As protein: CASSLLAGAADTQYF. The chain joins TRBV5-1 to TRBJ2-3; 9 bases are shared with TRBD2. With 2 bases clipped from V and 4 bases from J, the junction kept 5 bases outside the gene matches. The CDR3 runs to 15 residues. Per germline, CDR1 SGHRS and CDR2 YFSETQ.

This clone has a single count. The DNA of the CDR3 is TGTGCCAGCAGTTCAACGGGCCCCGGGGGAGTTCAGCCCCAGCATTTT. Protein: CASSSTGPGGVQPQHF. The rearrangement uses TRBV6-6 and TRBJ1-5; D is perhaps TRBD1 (5 bases). The CDR3 is 16 amino acids. CDR1 MNHNY and CDR2 SVGAGI come from the germline V gene (reference sequence). V was clipped by 4 bases and J by 6 bases, with 19 bases between them.

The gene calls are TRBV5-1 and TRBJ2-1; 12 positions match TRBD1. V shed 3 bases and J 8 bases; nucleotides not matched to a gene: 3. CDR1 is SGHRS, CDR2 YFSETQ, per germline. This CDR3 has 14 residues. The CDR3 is CASSWGQGADEQFF. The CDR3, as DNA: TGCGCCAGCAGCTGGGGACAGGGGGCTGATGAGCAGTTCTTC.

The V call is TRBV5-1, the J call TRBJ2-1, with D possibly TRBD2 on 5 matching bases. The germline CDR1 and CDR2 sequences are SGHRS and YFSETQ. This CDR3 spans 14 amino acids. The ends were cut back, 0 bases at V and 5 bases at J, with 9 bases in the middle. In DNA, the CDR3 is TGCGCCAGCAGCTTGGTCATTAGCGACAATGAGCAGTTCTTC. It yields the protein CASSLVISDNEQFF.

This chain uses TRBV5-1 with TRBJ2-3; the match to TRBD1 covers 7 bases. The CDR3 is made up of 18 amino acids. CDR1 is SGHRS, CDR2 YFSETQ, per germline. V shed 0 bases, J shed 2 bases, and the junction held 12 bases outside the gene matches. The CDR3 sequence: CASSLARGTKQPTDTQYF. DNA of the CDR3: TGCGCCAGCAGCTTGGCCAGGGGGACGAAACAGCCCACAGATACGCAGTATTTT.

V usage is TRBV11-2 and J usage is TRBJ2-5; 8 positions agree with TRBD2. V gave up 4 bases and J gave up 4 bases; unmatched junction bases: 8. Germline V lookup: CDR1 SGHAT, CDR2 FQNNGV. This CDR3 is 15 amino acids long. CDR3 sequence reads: CASSSTGTRGETQYF. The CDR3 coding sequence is TGTGCCAGCAGCTCCACCGGGACTAGAGGAGAGACCCAGTACTTC.

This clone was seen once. As DNA, the CDR3 is TGTGCCAGTACCCCGACCTGGACTAACCAAGAGACCCAGTACTTC. Translated: CASTPTWTNQETQYF. The V and J genes are TRBV19 and TRBJ2-5, with a tentative D call TRBD2 (6 bases). CDR3 length: 15 amino acids. Germline values: CDR1 LNHDA, CDR2 SQIVND (reference sequence). Trimming took 7 bases from V and 0 from J, leaving 15 bases between them.

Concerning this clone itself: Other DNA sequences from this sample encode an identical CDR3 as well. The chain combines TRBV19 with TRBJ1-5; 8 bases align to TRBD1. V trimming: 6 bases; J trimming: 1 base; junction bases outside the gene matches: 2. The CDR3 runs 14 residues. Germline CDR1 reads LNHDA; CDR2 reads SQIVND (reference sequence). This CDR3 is CASSGQGSNQPQHF. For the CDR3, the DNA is TGTGCCAGTAGCGGACAGGGAAGCAATCAGCCCCAGCATTTT.

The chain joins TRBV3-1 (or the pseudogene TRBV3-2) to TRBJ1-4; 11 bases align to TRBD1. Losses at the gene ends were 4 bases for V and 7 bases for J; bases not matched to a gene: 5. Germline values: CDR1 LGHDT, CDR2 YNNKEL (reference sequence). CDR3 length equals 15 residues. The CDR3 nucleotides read TGTGCCAGCAGCCCAAGTGGGACAGGGGGTGAAAAACTGTTTTTT. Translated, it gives CASSPSGTGGEKLFF.

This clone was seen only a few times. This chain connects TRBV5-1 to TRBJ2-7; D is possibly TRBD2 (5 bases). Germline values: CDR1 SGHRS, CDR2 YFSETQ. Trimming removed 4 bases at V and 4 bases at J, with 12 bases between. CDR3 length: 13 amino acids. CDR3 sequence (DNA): TGCGCCAGCAGCCTGGACTCGAAATACGAGCAGTACTTC. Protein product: CASSLDSKYEQYF.

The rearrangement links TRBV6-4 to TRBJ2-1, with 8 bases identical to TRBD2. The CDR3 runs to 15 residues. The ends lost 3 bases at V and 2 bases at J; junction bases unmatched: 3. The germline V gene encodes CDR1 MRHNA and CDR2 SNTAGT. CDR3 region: CASSELAEAYNEQFF. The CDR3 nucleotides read TGTGCCAGCAGTGAACTAGCGGAGGCCTACAATGAGCAGTTCTTC.

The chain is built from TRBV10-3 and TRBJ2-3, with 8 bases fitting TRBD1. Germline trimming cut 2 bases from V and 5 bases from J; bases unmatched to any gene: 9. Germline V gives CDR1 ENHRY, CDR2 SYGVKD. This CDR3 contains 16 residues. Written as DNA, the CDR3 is TGTGCCATCAGTGAGCGAGGACAGGGAGATCGAGATACGCAGTATTTT. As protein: CAISERGQGDRDTQYF.

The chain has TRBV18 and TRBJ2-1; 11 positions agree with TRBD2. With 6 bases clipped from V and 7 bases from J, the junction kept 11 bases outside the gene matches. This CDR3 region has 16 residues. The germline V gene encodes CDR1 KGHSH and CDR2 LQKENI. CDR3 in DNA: TGTGCCAGCTCTACACCGGGACTAGCGGTATATAATGAGCAGTTCTTC. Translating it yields CASSTPGLAVYNEQFF. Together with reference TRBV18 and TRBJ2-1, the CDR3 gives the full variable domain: NAGVMQNPRHLVRRRGQEARLRCSPMKGHSHVYWYRQLPEEGLKFMVYLQKENIIDESGMPKERFSAEFPKEGPSILRIQQVVRGDSAAYFCASSTPGLAVYNEQFFGPGTRLTVL.

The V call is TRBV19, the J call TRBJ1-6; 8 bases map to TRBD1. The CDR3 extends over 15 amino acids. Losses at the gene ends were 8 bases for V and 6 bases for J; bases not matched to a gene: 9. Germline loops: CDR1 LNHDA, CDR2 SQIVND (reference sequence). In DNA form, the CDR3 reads TGTGCCAGTCACGACAGGGGTATGGCTAATTCACCCCTCCACTTT. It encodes CASHDRGMANSPLHF. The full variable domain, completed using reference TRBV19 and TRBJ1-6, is DGGITQSPKYLFRKEGQNVTLSCEQNLNHDAMYWYRQDPGQGLRLIYYSQIVNDFQKGDIAEGYSVSREKKESFPLTVTSAQKNPTAFYLCASHDRGMANSPLHFGNGTRLTVT.

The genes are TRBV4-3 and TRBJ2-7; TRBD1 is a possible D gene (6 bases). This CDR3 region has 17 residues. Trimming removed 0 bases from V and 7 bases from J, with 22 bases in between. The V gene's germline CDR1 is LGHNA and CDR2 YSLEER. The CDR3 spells CASSQEGKGGRSREQYF. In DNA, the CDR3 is TGCGCCAGCAGCCAAGAGGGTAAAGGGGGTAGGTCGCGTGAGCAGTACTTC.

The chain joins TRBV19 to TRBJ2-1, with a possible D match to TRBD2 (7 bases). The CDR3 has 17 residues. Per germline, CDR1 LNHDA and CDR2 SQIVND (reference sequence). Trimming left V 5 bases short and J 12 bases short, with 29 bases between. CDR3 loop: CASSLGYGQRGVGVQFF. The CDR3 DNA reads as TGTGCCAGTAGTCTTGGTTATGGACAGCGGGGTGTTGGCGTGCAGTTCTTC.

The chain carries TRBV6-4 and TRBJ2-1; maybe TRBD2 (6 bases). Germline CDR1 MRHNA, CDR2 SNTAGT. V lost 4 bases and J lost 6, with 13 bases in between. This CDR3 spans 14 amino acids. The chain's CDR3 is CASSGVPGGNEQFF. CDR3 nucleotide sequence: TGTGCCAGCAGTGGGGTCCCCGGGGGCAATGAGCAGTTCTTC.

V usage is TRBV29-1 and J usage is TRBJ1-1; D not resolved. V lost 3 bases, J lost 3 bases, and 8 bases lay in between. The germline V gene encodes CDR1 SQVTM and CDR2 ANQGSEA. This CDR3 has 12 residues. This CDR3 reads CSVDGMDTEAFF. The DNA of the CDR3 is TGCAGCGTTGACGGTATGGACACTGAAGCTTTCTTT.

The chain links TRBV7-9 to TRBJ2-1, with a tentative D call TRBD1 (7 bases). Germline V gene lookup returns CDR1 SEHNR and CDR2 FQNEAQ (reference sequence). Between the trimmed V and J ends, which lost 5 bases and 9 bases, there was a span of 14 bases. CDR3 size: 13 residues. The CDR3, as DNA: TGTGCCAGCAGCCTTGGGACAGCGGGTGAGCAGTTCTTC. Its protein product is CASSLGTAGEQFF.

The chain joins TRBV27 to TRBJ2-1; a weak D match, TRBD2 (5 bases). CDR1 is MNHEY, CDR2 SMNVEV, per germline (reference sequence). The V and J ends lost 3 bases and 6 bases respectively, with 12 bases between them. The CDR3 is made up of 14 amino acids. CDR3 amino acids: CASSFRGVINEQFF. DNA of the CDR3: TGTGCCAGCAGTTTTCGGGGAGTTATCAATGAGCAGTTCTTC.

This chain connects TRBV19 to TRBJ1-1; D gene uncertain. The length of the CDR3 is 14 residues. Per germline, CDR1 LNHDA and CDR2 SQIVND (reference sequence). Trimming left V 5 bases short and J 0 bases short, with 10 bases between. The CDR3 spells CASSLGIMNTEAFF. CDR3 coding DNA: TGTGCCAGTAGTCTGGGCATCATGAACACTGAAGCTTTCTTT.

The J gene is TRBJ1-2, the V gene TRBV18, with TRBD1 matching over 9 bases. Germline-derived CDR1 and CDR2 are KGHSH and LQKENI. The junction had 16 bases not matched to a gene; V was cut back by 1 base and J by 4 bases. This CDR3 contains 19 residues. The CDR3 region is CASSPQGQGYNLEGYGYTF. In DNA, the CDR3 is TGTGCCAGCTCACCACAAGGACAGGGGTACAATCTGGAGGGCTATGGCTACACCTTC.

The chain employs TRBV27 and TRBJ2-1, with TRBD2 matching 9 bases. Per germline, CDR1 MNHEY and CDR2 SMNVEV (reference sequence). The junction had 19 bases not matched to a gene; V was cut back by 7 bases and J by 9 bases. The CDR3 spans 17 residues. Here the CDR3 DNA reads TGTGCCAGCATCCCTGTCCCGGGACTAGCAGATGTATCTGAGCAGTTCTTC. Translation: CASIPVPGLADVSEQFF.

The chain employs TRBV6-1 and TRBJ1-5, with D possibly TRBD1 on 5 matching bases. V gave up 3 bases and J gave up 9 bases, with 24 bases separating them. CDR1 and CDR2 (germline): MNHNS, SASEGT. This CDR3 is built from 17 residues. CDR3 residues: CASSDLGGDPREWPQHF. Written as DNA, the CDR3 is TGTGCCAGCAGTGACCTTGGGGGGGACCCCAGAGAGTGGCCCCAGCATTTT.

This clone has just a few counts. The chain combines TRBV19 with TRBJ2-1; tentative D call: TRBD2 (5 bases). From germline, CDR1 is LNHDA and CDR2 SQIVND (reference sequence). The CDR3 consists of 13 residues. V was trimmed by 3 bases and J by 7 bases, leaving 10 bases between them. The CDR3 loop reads CASSIRDRNEQFF. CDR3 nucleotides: TGTGCCAGTAGTATCCGGGATCGGAATGAGCAGTTCTTC.

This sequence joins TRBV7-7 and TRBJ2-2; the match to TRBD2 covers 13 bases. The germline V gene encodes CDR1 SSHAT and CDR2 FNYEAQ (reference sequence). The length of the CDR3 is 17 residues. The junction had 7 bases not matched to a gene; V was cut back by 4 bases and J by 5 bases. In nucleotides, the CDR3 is TGTGCCAGCAGCTCCACTAGCGGGAGGGCCAATACCGGGGAGCTGTTTTTT. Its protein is CASSSTSGRANTGELFF.

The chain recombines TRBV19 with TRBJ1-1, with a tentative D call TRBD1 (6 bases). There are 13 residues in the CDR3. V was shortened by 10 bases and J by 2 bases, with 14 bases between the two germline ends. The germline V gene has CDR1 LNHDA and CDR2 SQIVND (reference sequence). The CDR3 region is CATSSTGNTEAFF. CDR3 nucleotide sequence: TGTGCCACCTCATCGACAGGCAACACTGAAGCTTTCTTT.